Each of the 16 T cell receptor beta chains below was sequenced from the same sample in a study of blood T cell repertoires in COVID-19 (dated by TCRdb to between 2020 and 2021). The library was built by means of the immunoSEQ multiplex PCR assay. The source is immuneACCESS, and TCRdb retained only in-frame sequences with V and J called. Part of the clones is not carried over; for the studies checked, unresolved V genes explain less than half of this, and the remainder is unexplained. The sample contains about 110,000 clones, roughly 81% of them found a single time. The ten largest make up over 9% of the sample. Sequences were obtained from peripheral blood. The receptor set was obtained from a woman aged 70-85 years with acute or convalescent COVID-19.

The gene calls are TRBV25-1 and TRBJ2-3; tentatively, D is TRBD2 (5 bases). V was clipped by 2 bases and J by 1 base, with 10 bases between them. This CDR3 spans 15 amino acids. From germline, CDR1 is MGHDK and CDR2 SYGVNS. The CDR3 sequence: CASSEPGRGTDTQYF. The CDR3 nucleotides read TGTGCCAGCAGTGAACCGGGAAGGGGCACAGATACGCAGTATTTT.

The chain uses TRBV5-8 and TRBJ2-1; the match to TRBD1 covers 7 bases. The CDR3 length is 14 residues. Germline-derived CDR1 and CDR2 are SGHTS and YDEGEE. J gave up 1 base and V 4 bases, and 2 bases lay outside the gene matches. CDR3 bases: TGTGCCAGCAGCGTGACAGGGTCCTACAATGAGCAGTTCTTC. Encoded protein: CASSVTGSYNEQFF.

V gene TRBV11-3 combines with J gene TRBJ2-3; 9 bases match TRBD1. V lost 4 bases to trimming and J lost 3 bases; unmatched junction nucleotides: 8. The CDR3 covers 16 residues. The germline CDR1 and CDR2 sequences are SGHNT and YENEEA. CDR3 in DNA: TGTGCCAGCAGCTCTACAGGGGGCGATGGAACAGATACGCAGTATTTT. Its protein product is CASSSTGGDGTDTQYF.

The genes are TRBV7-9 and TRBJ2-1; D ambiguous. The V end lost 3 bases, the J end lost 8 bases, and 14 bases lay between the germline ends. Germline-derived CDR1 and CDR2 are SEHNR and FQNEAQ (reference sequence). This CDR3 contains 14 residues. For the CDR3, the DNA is TGTGCCAGCAGCTTCGCCGCCCCCAGCGATGAGCAGTTCTTC. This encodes CASSFAAPSDEQFF.

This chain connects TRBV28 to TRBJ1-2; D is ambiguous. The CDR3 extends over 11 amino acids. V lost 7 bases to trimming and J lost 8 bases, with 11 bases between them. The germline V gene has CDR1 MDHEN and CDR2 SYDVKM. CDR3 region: CASTRGMGYTF. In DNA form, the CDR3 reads TGTGCCAGCACGCGTGGTATGGGCTACACCTTC.

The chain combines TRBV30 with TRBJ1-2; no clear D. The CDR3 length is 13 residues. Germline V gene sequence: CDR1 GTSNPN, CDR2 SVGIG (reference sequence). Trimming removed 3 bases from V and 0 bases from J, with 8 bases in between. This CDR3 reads CAWRASANYGYTF. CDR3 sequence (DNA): TGTGCCTGGAGGGCCAGCGCTAACTATGGCTACACCTTC.

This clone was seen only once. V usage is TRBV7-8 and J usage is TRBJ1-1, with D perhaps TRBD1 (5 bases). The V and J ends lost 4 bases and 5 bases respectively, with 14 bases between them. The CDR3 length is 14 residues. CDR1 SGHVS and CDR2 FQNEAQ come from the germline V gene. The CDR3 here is CASSSGQAHTEAFF. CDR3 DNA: TGTGCCAGCAGCTCTGGACAAGCTCATACTGAAGCTTTCTTT.

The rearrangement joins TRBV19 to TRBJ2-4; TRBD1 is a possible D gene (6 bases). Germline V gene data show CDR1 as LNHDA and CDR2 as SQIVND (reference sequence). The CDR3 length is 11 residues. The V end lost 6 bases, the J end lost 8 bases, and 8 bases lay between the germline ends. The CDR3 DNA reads TGTGCCAGTAGCAGGGGTTACATTCAGTACTTC. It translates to CASSRGYIQYF.

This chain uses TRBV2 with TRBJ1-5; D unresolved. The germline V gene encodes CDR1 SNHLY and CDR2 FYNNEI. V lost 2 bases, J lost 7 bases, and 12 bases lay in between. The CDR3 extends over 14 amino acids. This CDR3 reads CASSESGRNQPQHF. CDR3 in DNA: TGTGCCAGCAGTGAATCGGGGAGAAACCAGCCCCAGCATTTT.

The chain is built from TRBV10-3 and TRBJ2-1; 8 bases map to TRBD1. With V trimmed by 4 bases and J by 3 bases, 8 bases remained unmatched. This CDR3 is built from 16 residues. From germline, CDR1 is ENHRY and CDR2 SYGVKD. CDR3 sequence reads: CAISGVRGPDYNEQFF. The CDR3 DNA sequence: TGTGCCATCAGTGGAGTCAGGGGGCCAGACTACAATGAGCAGTTCTTC.

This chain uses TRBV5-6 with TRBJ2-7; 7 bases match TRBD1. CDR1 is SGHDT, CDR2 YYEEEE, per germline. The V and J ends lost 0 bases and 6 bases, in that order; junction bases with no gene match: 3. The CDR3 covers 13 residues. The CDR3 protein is CASSLADRAEQYF. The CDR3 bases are TGTGCCAGCAGCTTGGCCGACAGGGCCGAGCAGTACTTC.

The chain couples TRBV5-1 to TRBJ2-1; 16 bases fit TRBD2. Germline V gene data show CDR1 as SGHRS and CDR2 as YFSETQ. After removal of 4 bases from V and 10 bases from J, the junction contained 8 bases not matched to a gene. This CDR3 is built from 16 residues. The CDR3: CASSPRPGLAGGEQFF. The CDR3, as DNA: TGCGCCAGCAGCCCGAGACCGGGACTAGCGGGAGGGGAGCAGTTCTTC. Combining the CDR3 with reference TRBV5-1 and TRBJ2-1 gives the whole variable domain KAGVTQTPRYLIKTRGQQVTLSCSPISGHRSVSWYQQTPGQGLQFLFEYFSETQRNKGNFPGRFSGRQFSNSRSEMNVSTLELGDSALYLCASSPRPGLAGGEQFFGPGTRLTVL.

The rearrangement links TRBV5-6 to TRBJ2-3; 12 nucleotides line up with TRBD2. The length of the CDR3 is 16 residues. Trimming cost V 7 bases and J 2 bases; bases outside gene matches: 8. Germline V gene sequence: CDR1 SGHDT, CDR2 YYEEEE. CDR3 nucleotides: TGTGCCAGCGCCAAAACTAGCGGGGGGACCACAGATACGCAGTATTTT. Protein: CASAKTSGGTTDTQYF.

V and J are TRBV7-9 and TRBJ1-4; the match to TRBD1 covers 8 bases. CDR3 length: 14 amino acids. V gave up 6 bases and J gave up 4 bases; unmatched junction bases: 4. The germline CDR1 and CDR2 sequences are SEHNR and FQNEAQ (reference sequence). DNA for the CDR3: TGTGCCAGCAGTTATGGACAGGGTAATGAAAAACTGTTTTTT. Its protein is CASSYGQGNEKLFF.

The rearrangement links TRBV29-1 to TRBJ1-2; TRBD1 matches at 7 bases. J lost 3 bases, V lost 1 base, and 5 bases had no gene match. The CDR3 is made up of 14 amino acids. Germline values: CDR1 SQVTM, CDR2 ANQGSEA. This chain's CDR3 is CSVEGEGADYGYTF. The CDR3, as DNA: TGCAGCGTTGAAGGAGAGGGGGCAGACTATGGCTACACCTTC.

The CDR3 sequence: CASSPGTGGYEQYF. The CDR3 coding sequence is TGTGCCAGCAGCCCCGGGACAGGGGGCTACGAGCAGTACTTC. J is TRBJ2-7 and V is TRBV7-9, with TRBD1 identical over 11 bases. The CDR3 spans 14 residues. Germline V gene sequence: CDR1 SEHNR, CDR2 FQNEAQ (reference sequence). J lost 3 bases, V lost 5 bases, and 3 bases had no gene match.